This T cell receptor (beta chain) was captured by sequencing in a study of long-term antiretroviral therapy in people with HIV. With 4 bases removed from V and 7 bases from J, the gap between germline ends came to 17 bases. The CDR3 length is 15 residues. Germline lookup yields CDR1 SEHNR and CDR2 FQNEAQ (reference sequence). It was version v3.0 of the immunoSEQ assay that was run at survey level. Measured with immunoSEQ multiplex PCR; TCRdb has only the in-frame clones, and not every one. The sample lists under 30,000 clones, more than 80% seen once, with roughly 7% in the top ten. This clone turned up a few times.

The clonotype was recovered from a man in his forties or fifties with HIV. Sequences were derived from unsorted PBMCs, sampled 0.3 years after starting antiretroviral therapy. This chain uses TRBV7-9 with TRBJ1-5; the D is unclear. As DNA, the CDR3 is TGTGCCAGCAGCTCCTCCTCGCAGGCCCTCCAGCCCCAGCATTTT. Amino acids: CASSSSSQALQPQHF.